This T cell receptor (beta chain) was sequenced in a study of T cells in Graves' hyperthyroidism and ophthalmopathy. CDR1 is MNHNS, CDR2 SASEGT, per germline. Trimming shortened V by 10 bases and J by 4 bases, and 19 bases separated the two germline ends. This CDR3 region has 14 residues. It was uncontrolled infection, other autoimmune disease, pregnancy or lactation that excluded patients. This clonotype was seen ten or more times. The antigen is unknown. RNA transcripts gave rise to amplified TCR beta CDR3 regions. Primed by the HTBI set, a first-round RT-PCR was run on the TCR CDR3. Via MiXCR, TCRdb re-called the multiplex PCR reads, giving one row per CDR3 protein. This sample has about 590,000 distinct CDR3 sequences, with less than 20% found just once. Study-level results: Blood also carried most thyroid clonotypes expanded above 0.001.

The rearrangement joins TRBV6-1 to TRBJ1-2, with D perhaps matching TRBD1 (6 bases). This TCR was recovered from a woman aged 25 to 39 with Graves' hyperthyroidism. Sequencing was done on a sample of blood. CDR3 bases: TGTGCCACCACGAGGGCCGGGGGCTCCTATGGCTACACCTTC. It yields the protein CATTRAGGSYGYTF.